The 5 T cell receptor beta chains in this list originate from one sample, sequenced in a study of response to subunit inactivated influenza vaccine. TCRdb reprocessed the RT-PCR reads with MiXCR, giving one entry per CDR3 protein. Among roughly 500,000 distinct CDR3 sequences listed, approximately 17% were seen once. The starting material was CD4+ T cells sorted from PBMCs, obtained roughly 24 months after vaccination. Receptors were obtained from a man aged 50-75 years who received an inactivated influenza vaccine.

Points on this clonotype: A much larger clone sits a single nucleotide away, making a read error possible. The gene calls are TRBV7-2 and TRBJ2-2, with D hard to call. CDR1 SGHTA and CDR2 FQGNSA come from the germline V gene. V lost 5 bases to trimming and J lost 3 bases, with 4 bases between them. The CDR3 extends over 12 amino acids. The CDR3 bases are TGTGCCAGCAGCCAATACACCGGGGAGCTGTTTTTT. As protein: CASSQYTGELFF.

The chain joins TRBV12-3 or TRBV12-4 to TRBJ1-5; unclear D gene. The ends were cut back, 6 bases at V and 3 bases at J, with 9 bases in the middle. The CDR3 covers 13 residues. For the CDR3, the DNA is TGTGCCAGCAGCAGGACGGACAATCAGCCCCAGCATTTT. It specifies CASSRTDNQPQHF.

The genes are TRBV20-1 and TRBJ2-7, with D perhaps being TRBD1 or TRBD2 (6 bases each). The CDR3 totals 13 residues. Trimming removed 3 bases from V and 4 bases from J, with 13 bases in between. Germline CDR1 DFQATT, CDR2 SNEGSKA (reference sequence). DNA for the CDR3: TGCAGTGCTAGTGGGGGGCCCACTTACGAGCAGTACTTC. It is translated as CSASGGPTYEQYF.

This clonotype came up many times. V usage is TRBV12-3 or TRBV12-4 and J usage is TRBJ2-2; weak D call: TRBD2 (6 bases). The CDR3 spans 15 residues. V lost 0 bases to trimming and J lost 1 base, with 6 bases between them. CDR3 protein: CASSLAGGNTGELFF. The CDR3 DNA sequence: TGTGCCAGCAGTTTAGCGGGAGGGAACACCGGGGAGCTGTTTTTT.

At least ten counts were recorded for this clonotype. The J gene is TRBJ1-1, the V gene TRBV12-3 or TRBV12-4, with unresolved D. This CDR3 is built from 14 residues. V was pared by 6 bases and J by 2 bases, with 13 bases between. The CDR3 DNA sequence: TGTGCCAGCAGCCCTTTAACCAGAAACACTGAAGCTTTCTTT. This encodes CASSPLTRNTEAFF.